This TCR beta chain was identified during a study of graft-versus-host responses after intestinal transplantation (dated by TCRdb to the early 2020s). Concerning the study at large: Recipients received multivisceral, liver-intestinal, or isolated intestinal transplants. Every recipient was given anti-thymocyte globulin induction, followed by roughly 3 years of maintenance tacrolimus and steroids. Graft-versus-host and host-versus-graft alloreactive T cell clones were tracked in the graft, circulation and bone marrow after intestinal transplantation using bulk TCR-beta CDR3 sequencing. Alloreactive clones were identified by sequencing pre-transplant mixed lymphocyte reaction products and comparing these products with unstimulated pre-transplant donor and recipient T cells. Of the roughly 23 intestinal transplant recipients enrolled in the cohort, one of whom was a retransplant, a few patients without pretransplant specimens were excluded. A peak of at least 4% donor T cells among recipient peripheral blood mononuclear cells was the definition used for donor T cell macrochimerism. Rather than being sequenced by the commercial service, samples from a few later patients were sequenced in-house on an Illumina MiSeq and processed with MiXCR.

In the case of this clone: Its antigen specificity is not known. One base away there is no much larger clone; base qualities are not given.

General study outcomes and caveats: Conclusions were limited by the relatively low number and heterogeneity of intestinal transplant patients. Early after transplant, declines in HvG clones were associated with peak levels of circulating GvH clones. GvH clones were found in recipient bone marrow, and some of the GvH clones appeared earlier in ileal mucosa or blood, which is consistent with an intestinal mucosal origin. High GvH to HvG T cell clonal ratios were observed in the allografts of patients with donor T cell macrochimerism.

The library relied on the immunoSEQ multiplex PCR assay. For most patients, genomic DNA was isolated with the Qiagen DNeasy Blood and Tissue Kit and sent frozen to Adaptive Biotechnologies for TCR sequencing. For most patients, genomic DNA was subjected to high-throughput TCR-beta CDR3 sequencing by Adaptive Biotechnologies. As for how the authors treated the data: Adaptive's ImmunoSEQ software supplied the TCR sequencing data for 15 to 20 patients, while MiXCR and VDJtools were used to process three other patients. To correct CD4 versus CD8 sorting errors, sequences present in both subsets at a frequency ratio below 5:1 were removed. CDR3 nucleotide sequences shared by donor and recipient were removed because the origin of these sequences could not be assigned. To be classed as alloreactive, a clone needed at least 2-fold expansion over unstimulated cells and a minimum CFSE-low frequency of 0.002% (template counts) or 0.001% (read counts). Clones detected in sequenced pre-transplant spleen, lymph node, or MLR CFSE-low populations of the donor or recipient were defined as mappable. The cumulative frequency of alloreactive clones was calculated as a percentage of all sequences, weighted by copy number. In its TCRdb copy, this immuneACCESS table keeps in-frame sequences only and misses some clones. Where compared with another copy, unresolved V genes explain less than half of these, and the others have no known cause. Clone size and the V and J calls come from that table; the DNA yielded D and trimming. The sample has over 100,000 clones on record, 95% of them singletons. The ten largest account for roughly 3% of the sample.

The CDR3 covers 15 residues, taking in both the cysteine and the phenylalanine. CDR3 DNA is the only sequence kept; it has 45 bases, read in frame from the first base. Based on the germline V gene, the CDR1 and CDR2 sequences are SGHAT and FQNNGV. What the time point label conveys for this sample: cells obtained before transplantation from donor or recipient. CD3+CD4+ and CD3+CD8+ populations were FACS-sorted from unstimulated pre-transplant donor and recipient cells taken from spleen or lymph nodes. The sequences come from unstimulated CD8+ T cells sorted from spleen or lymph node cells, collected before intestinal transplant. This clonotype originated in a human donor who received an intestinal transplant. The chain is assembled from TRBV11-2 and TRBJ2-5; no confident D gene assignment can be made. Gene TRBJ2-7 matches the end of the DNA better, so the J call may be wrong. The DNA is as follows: TGTGCCAGCAGCTTAGTTCCACGACAACCCTACGAGCAGTACTTC. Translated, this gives CASSLVPRQPYEQYF.